What follows are 25 T cell receptor beta chains derived from one specimen sequenced in a study of T-cell reconstitution after alpha-beta-depleted transplantation in children. The TCRbeta library incorporated unique molecular identifiers. Each CDR3 protein is one row after TCRdb ran MiXCR on the PCR reads. In the table there are 200,000 to 250,000 distinct CDR3 sequences, around 10% of which are singletons. The starting material was PBMCs from the stem cell graft donor, obtained from the stem cell graft. All receptors derive from a human donor who donated a stem cell graft to a child with acute lymphoblastic leukemia.

This clonotype was picked up many times. J is TRBJ1-6 and V is TRBV7-2; D remains ambiguous. The CDR3 contains 13 residues. Between the trimmed V and J ends, which lost 1 base and 10 bases, there was a span of 8 bases. CDR1 is SGHTA, CDR2 FQGNSA, per germline. The CDR3 coding sequence is TGTGCCAGCAGCTTAGTGGAAAGATCACCCCTCCACTTT. As protein: CASSLVERSPLHF.

The V gene is TRBV20-1, the J gene TRBJ2-5, with D unresolved. Trimming cost V 2 bases and J 5 bases, with 9 bases left between them. Germline V CDR1 and CDR2: DFQATT, SNEGSKA (reference sequence). CDR3 length: 12 residues. The CDR3, as DNA: TGCAGTGCTAGAACATCCGATGAGACCCAGTACTTC. Amino acids: CSARTSDETQYF.

This clonotype has at least ten counts. The J gene is TRBJ2-3, the V gene TRBV10-1; D might be TRBD1 (6 bases). The germline gives CDR1 WNHNN, CDR2 SYGVQD (reference sequence). CDR3 size: 17 residues. Trimming stripped 0 bases from V and 3 bases from J, with 16 bases between. In DNA, the CDR3 is TGCGCCAGCAGTGAGTCGGGGGCTGGGGTCGGGACAGATACGCAGTATTTT. Residues: CASSESGAGVGTDTQYF.

This clonotype was detected a few times. V and J are TRBV20-1 and TRBJ1-3; D remains ambiguous. The V and J ends lost 3 bases and 2 bases respectively, with 14 bases between them. Per the germline V gene, CDR1 is DFQATT and CDR2 is SNEGSKA (reference sequence). CDR3 length equals 15 residues. In DNA form, the CDR3 reads TGCAGTGCTAGCAAGGGAGGTGGGCCTGGAAACACCATATATTTT. Encoded protein: CSASKGGGPGNTIYF.

There are a few counts of this clonotype. The CDR3 DNA is TGTGCCAGCAGTTACTGGACAGCGGACGAGCAGTACTTC. It translates to CASSYWTADEQYF. The chain combines TRBV6-2 or TRBV6-3 with TRBJ2-7; a possible D gene is TRBD1 (6 bases). The germline V and J ends were trimmed by 1 base and 5 bases, with 9 bases remaining between them. This CDR3 is 13 amino acids long. Germline values: CDR1 MNHEY, CDR2 SVGEGT.

The sample holds a few counts of this clonotype. The V gene is TRBV9, the J gene TRBJ1-1; tentatively, D is TRBD1 (6 bases). The germline V gene encodes CDR1 SGDLS and CDR2 YYNGEE. This CDR3 region has 15 residues. The V end was cut by 0 bases, the J end by 5 bases, with 14 bases between. The CDR3 sequence: CASSVDTGRKTEAFF. The CDR3 coding sequence is TGTGCCAGCAGCGTAGATACAGGGCGAAAGACTGAAGCTTTCTTT.

The rearrangement links TRBV18 to TRBJ2-1; D tentatively reads TRBD1 or TRBD2 (5 bases each). Germline CDR1 KGHSH, CDR2 LQKENI. The V end was cut by 5 bases, the J end by 5 bases, with 10 bases between. There are 13 residues in the CDR3. CDR3 sequence (DNA): TGTGCCAGCTCAAGGGACGGCGACAATGAGCAGTTCTTC. This encodes CASSRDGDNEQFF.

V gene TRBV4-3 combines with J gene TRBJ1-1; D gene uncertain. Trimming stripped 1 base from V and 1 base from J, with 16 bases between. Germline CDR1 LGHNA, CDR2 YSLEER. The CDR3 loop spans 17 amino acids. The CDR3 is CASSQVRNGVANTEAFF. CDR3 nucleotides: TGCGCCAGCAGCCAAGTTCGGAATGGGGTGGCGAACACTGAAGCTTTCTTT.

This clonotype was seen at least ten times. The V gene is TRBV29-1, the J gene TRBJ2-7; TRBD2 is a possible D gene (6 bases). The CDR3 consists of 15 residues. CDR1 and CDR2 (germline): SQVTM, ANQGSEA. The germline V and J ends were trimmed by 4 bases and 3 bases, with 19 bases remaining between them. The CDR3 loop reads CSVVGPGDSLYEQYF. CDR3 DNA sequence: TGCAGCGTTGTTGGGCCCGGGGACTCCCTCTACGAGCAGTACTTC.

This clonotype was seen ten or more times. The chain carries TRBV30 and TRBJ1-4; 7 nucleotides agree with TRBD1. Germline trimming cut 5 bases from V and 7 bases from J; bases unmatched to any gene: 7. Germline V gene data show CDR1 as GTSNPN and CDR2 as SVGIG (reference sequence). The CDR3 sequence is 13 residues long. CDR3 region: CAWARDRSEKLFF. The CDR3 nucleotides read TGTGCCTGGGCACGGGACAGAAGTGAAAAACTGTTTTTT. The entire variable domain, with the rest obtained from reference TRBV30 and TRBJ1-4, is as follows: SQTIHQWPATLVQPVGSPLSLECTVEGTSNPNLYWYRQAAGRGLQLLFYSVGIGQISSEVPQNLSASRPQDRQFILSSKKLLLSDSGFYLCAWARDRSEKLFFGSGTQLSVL.

The chain employs TRBV20-1 and TRBJ2-7; TRBD2 aligns across 9 bases. The CDR3 is 15 residues long. V lost 1 base, J lost 1 base, and 5 bases stayed unmatched. CDR1 DFQATT and CDR2 SNEGSKA come from the germline V gene (reference sequence). The CDR3 DNA reads TGCAGTGCTAGAGCCAGCGGGGGGTCGTCCTACGAGCAGTACTTC. Residues: CSARASGGSSYEQYF.

In its sample, this clonotype was seen many times. The chain combines TRBV5-1 with TRBJ2-3, with a weak D call TRBD2 (6 bases). The germline V gene encodes CDR1 SGHRS and CDR2 YFSETQ. V dropped 5 bases and J dropped 4 bases, with 14 bases sitting between them. The length of the CDR3 is 14 residues. DNA of the CDR3: TGCGCCAGCAGTCAAGAAGGGACTTCAGATACGCAGTATTTT. This translates into CASSQEGTSDTQYF.

V and J are TRBV5-1 and TRBJ1-2; D possibly corresponds to TRBD1 (5 bases). V shed 0 bases and J shed 8 bases, with 17 bases lying between them. CDR3 length: 15 amino acids. The germline CDR1 and CDR2 sequences are SGHRS and YFSETQ. Here the CDR3 DNA reads TGCGCCAGCAGCTTGGAATTCGCCGGGGGGGGAGGCTACACCTTC. This codes for CASSLEFAGGGGYTF.

The chain uses TRBV4-2 and TRBJ2-5, with TRBD1 as a possible D gene (5 bases). This CDR3 comprises 16 residues. V lost 1 base and J lost 3, with 15 bases in between. Germline CDR1 and CDR2: LGHNA and YNFKEQ. The CDR3 DNA is TGTGCCAGCAGCCAAGGCTTTAGGGGTGTTGAAGAGACCCAGTACTTC. Its protein is CASSQGFRGVEETQYF.

This clonotype turned up a few times. The genes are TRBV5-6 and TRBJ2-7; 7 bases are shared with TRBD1. J was trimmed by 0 bases and V by 4 bases; bases with no gene match: 7. In germline, CDR1 is SGHDT, CDR2 YYEEEE. This CDR3 comprises 15 residues. The CDR3 DNA sequence: TGTGCCAGCAGCCCCGGGACAGCGAGCTCCTACGAGCAGTACTTC. Encoded protein: CASSPGTASSYEQYF.

V gene TRBV3-1 combines with J gene TRBJ2-3; a possible D gene is TRBD2 (7 bases). The germline V and J ends were trimmed by 7 bases and 0 bases, with 26 bases remaining between them. Germline CDR1 is LGHDT and CDR2 is YNNKEL (reference sequence). This CDR3 comprises 19 residues. Here the CDR3 reads CASTKTRGGGGPSTDTQYF. CDR3 in DNA: TGTGCCAGCACCAAAACGCGCGGGGGCGGGGGACCTAGCACAGATACGCAGTATTTT.

This clonotype was recorded a few times. The CDR3 protein is CASSEGSSGTYEQYF. CDR3 sequence (DNA): TGTGCCAGCTCGGAGGGGTCTAGCGGAACCTACGAGCAGTACTTC. The V gene is TRBV9, the J gene TRBJ2-7, with 7 bases that match TRBD2. Per the germline V gene, CDR1 is SGDLS and CDR2 is YYNGEE. V lost 7 bases and J lost 2; bases outside the gene matches: 12. The CDR3 has 15 amino acids.

This clonotype showed up just a few times. The genes are TRBV24-1 and TRBJ2-1, with no clear D. Germline assignment: CDR1 KGHDR and CDR2 SFDVKD. The germline V and J ends were trimmed by 0 bases and 6 bases, with 2 bases remaining between them. There are 12 residues in the CDR3. This chain's CDR3 is CATSDLPNEQFF. The CDR3 DNA sequence: TGTGCCACCAGTGATTTGCCCAATGAGCAGTTCTTC.

This chain connects TRBV3-1 to TRBJ2-1; 10 nucleotides align to TRBD2. Germline trimming cut 1 base from V and 0 bases from J; bases unmatched to any gene: 9. The CDR3 sequence is 19 residues long. Germline CDR1 is LGHDT and CDR2 is YNNKEL (reference sequence). The CDR3 loop reads CASSQVIAGGRSSYNEQFF. DNA of the CDR3: TGTGCCAGCAGCCAAGTGATAGCGGGGGGCCGAAGCTCCTACAATGAGCAGTTCTTC.

This clonotype appeared many times. This chain connects TRBV18 to TRBJ2-1; D is perhaps TRBD1 (6 bases). The CDR3 is 17 residues long. The V end lost 2 bases, the J end lost 6 bases, and 20 bases lay between the germline ends. The germline V gene has CDR1 KGHSH and CDR2 LQKENI. CDR3 in amino acids: CASSPSPGQLTGNEQFF. The CDR3 DNA reads TGTGCCAGCTCACCAAGCCCCGGACAGCTCACTGGCAATGAGCAGTTCTTC.

In its sample, this clonotype was seen a few times. J is TRBJ2-7 and V is TRBV7-9, with a tentative D call TRBD1 (5 bases). Germline V gene lookup returns CDR1 SEHNR and CDR2 FQNEAQ (reference sequence). CDR3 length: 13 amino acids. V lost 3 bases, J lost 5 bases, and 11 bases lay in between. The CDR3 coding sequence is TGTGCCAGCAGCTTCAAGGGGTACCACGAGCAGTACTTC. It specifies CASSFKGYHEQYF.

This clonotype was counted many times. The rearrangement uses TRBV4-1 and TRBJ2-7; D may correspond to TRBD1 or TRBD2 (6 bases each). Germline V gene sequence: CDR1 MGHRA, CDR2 YSYEKL. The CDR3 has 14 amino acids. V lost 4 bases, J lost 7 bases, and 17 bases lay in between. CDR3 loop: CASSPIKGGGEQYF. DNA for the CDR3: TGCGCCAGCAGCCCGATTAAGGGGGGTGGAGAGCAGTACTTC.

This clonotype was observed many times. The V gene is TRBV6-2 or TRBV6-3, the J gene TRBJ2-5, with 7 bases lining up with TRBD1. CDR1 and CDR2 (germline): MNHEY, SVGEGT. There are 17 residues in the CDR3. J gave up 3 bases and V 3 bases, and 13 bases lay outside the gene matches. The CDR3 sequence is CASSYSVGDRVEETQYF. The CDR3 nucleotides read TGTGCCAGCAGTTATAGCGTTGGCGACAGGGTCGAAGAGACCCAGTACTTC.

The chain employs TRBV6-2 or TRBV6-3 and TRBJ1-1, with D unclear. Germline-derived CDR1 and CDR2 are MNHEY and SVGEGT. Trimming pared 0 bases from V and 3 bases from J, leaving 8 bases between. The CDR3 is 14 amino acids. The CDR3: CASSYSQADTEAFF. DNA of the CDR3: TGTGCCAGCAGTTACTCGCAGGCGGACACTGAAGCTTTCTTT.

In its sample, this clonotype was seen a few times. V usage is TRBV5-6 and J usage is TRBJ1-2; 11 nucleotides align to TRBD1. The length of the CDR3 is 16 residues. V dropped 4 bases and J dropped 1; count of bases not matched to a gene: 6. Germline assignment: CDR1 SGHDT and CDR2 YYEEEE. The CDR3 coding sequence is TGTGCCAGCAGCCGCTGGACAGGGGGCTATAACTATGGCTACACCTTC. Protein product: CASSRWTGGYNYGYTF.